This is a list of T cell receptor beta chains from one sample in a study of CD8 T cells in ankylosing spondylitis. One entry per CDR3 protein, called by TCRdb with MiXCR from the 5' RACE reads. The sample lists 470,000 or so distinct CDR3 sequences; roughly 25% were seen once. Input material: blood, either unsorted or a sorted T cell fraction (not recorded which). The receptors were sampled from a male donor with ankylosing spondylitis. CDR3s include the opening cysteine and the closing phenylalanine or tryptophan. The order of the fields is CDR3 protein, D gene, J gene, V gene. D genes are given only for firm matches.

cdr3_aa: CATSDGQGGWENTQYF; d_call: .; j_call: TRBJ2-3; v_call: TRBV24-1
cdr3_aa: CASSGTGLGEQYF; d_call: TRBD1; j_call: TRBJ2-7; v_call: TRBV7-2
cdr3_aa: CSARVAGRSYNEQFF; d_call: .; j_call: TRBJ2-1; v_call: TRBV20-1
cdr3_aa: CATSRDGRYNEQFF; d_call: .; j_call: TRBJ2-1; v_call: TRBV15
cdr3_aa: CASSFGTSGNEQFF; d_call: TRBD2; j_call: TRBJ2-1; v_call: TRBV5-6
cdr3_aa: CASSGQGGTDTQYF; d_call: TRBD1; j_call: TRBJ2-3; v_call: TRBV5-1
cdr3_aa: CATSARQPGWGPDTQYF; d_call: .; j_call: TRBJ2-3; v_call: TRBV24-1
cdr3_aa: CASSQVGEGITEAFF; d_call: .; j_call: TRBJ1-1; v_call: TRBV3-1
cdr3_aa: CASSVGTSGEETQYF; d_call: TRBD2; j_call: TRBJ2-5; v_call: TRBV9
cdr3_aa: CASSRGQGAHSGYTF; d_call: TRBD1; j_call: TRBJ1-2; v_call: TRBV7-6
cdr3_aa: CAISDSGLAPGETQYF; d_call: .; j_call: TRBJ2-5; v_call: TRBV10-3
cdr3_aa: CSTFLAPNEKLFF; d_call: .; j_call: TRBJ1-4; v_call: TRBV20-1
cdr3_aa: CASSFGTSGRLVEQFF; d_call: TRBD2; j_call: TRBJ2-1; v_call: TRBV6-5
cdr3_aa: CASGLGTTNEKLFF; d_call: .; j_call: TRBJ1-4; v_call: TRBV12-5
cdr3_aa: CASSLDGQTIYEQYF; d_call: .; j_call: TRBJ2-7; v_call: TRBV5-1
cdr3_aa: CASSLLAGELFF; d_call: .; j_call: TRBJ2-2; v_call: TRBV7-9
cdr3_aa: CASRRLAGELFF; d_call: .; j_call: TRBJ2-2; v_call: TRBV12-3/TRBV12-4
cdr3_aa: CSAKPRGNSYEQYF; d_call: .; j_call: TRBJ2-7; v_call: TRBV20-1
cdr3_aa: CASSESRQTHEQFF; d_call: .; j_call: TRBJ2-1; v_call: TRBV25-1
cdr3_aa: CATSDGLDRGTYNEQFF; d_call: TRBD1; j_call: TRBJ2-1; v_call: TRBV24-1
cdr3_aa: CASSQDGTSGRKVYEQFF; d_call: TRBD2; j_call: TRBJ2-1; v_call: TRBV3-1
cdr3_aa: CATGQGNTGELFF; d_call: TRBD1; j_call: TRBJ2-2; v_call: TRBV24-1
cdr3_aa: CSALNGGRDYEQYF; d_call: TRBD2; j_call: TRBJ2-7; v_call: TRBV20-1
cdr3_aa: CASSLRSAGTNEQFF; d_call: .; j_call: TRBJ2-1; v_call: TRBV27
cdr3_aa: CASSPVWGTEAFF; d_call: .; j_call: TRBJ1-1; v_call: TRBV7-2
cdr3_aa: CASSQKSGTDTQYF; d_call: .; j_call: TRBJ2-3; v_call: TRBV7-9
cdr3_aa: CAISEYYNQPQHF; d_call: .; j_call: TRBJ1-5; v_call: TRBV10-3
cdr3_aa: CASSLSGEKSRNEQFF; d_call: .; j_call: TRBJ2-1; v_call: TRBV27
cdr3_aa: CATSDPTSGRALDTQYF; d_call: TRBD2; j_call: TRBJ2-3; v_call: TRBV24-1